The clone carrying this T cell receptor (beta chain) was counted a single time. Its matching antigen is unknown. This specimen comes from a study of cytomegalovirus exposure and HLA in healthy donors. On the study more broadly: Earlier, some 180 million T cells were analyzed, and 90 million to 140 million unique TCR beta sequences were found among them. Among the approximately 410 genotyped donors, 81% were placed in the Caucasian-associated ancestry cluster.

PCR amplification relied on 60 Vbeta primers (plus 13 Jbeta primers). Some clones are missing from TCRdb's copy, which holds only in-frame ones; the method was immunoSEQ multiplex PCR. In the table there are about 200,000 clones, 75% to 85% of which are singletons. Findings and limits, study-wide: V- and J-gene trimming of TCR beta was linked (in a later analysis) to a missense DCLRE1C variant. CMV serostatus alone was available as immune exposure information.

The sequence was collected from a male donor in good health and CMV-seropositive. Sequencing was carried out using PBMCs.

CDR3 region: CAWSVGSGYTF. CDR3 sequence (DNA): TGTGCCTGGAGTGTAGGGAGTGGCTACACCTTC. The genes are TRBV30 and TRBJ1-2; D ambiguous. The CDR3 has 11 amino acids. Looked up from germline, CDR1 is GTSNPN and CDR2 is SVGIG (reference sequence). Trimming cost V 0 bases and J 7 bases, with 6 bases left between them.